The clone carrying this T cell receptor (beta chain) is a singleton in its sample. Its antigen is not known. TCRdb reprocessed the reads with MiXCR, giving one entry per CDR3 protein. The sample contains about 62,000 distinct CDR3 sequences, around 62% of which appear only once. This sample was included in a study of type 1 regulatory T cells. The source of this sequence is a human donor in good health. Sequences were obtained from cultured non-Tr1 T cells, either the whole culture or a sorted T cell fraction (not recorded which).

As DNA, the CDR3 is TGTGCCAGCAGGGACAGGGATTTGGGCGAGCAGTACTTC. Protein sequence: CASRDRDLGEQYF. V and J are TRBV6-6 and TRBJ2-7, with 8 bases identical to TRBD1. Germline CDR1 reads MNHNY; CDR2 reads SVGAGI (reference sequence). This CDR3 has 13 residues. The junction had 7 bases not matched to a gene; V was cut back by 6 bases and J by 6 bases.